These 5 T cell receptor beta chains originate from one sample sequenced in a study of CD8 T cells in ankylosing spondylitis. TCRdb recomputed calls from the 5' RACE reads with MiXCR, one row per CDR3 protein. Of about 240,000 distinct CDR3 sequences in the sample, around 11% were seen once. The sample consisted of blood, either unsorted or a sorted T cell fraction (not recorded which). Source of these receptors: a male donor with ankylosing spondylitis or in good health (not recorded which).

In this sample, this clonotype turned up many times. The V and J genes are TRBV6-4 and TRBJ1-6, with D possibly TRBD1 on 6 matching bases. Trimming cost V 3 bases and J 13 bases, with 13 bases left between them. The CDR3 sequence is 13 residues long. In germline, CDR1 is MRHNA, CDR2 SNTAGT. DNA of the CDR3: TGTGCCAGCAGTGAGCTTCAAGGGGGGCCCCTCCACTTT. The encoded protein is CASSELQGGPLHF.

This clonotype was counted ten times or more. The V call is TRBV6-6, the J call TRBJ1-5; D remains ambiguous. The germline V gene encodes CDR1 MNHNY and CDR2 SVGAGI (reference sequence). Trimming stripped 6 bases from V and 0 bases from J, with 3 bases between. The CDR3 is made up of 12 amino acids. CDR3: CASRDSNQPQHF. In DNA, the CDR3 is TGTGCCAGCAGGGATAGCAATCAGCCCCAGCATTTT.

At least ten counts were recorded for this clonotype. V and J are TRBV5-1 and TRBJ1-1, with TRBD1 matching over 11 bases. CDR1 and CDR2 from the germline V gene are SGHRS and YFSETQ. Trimming took 4 bases from V and 0 from J; bases not matched to a gene: 5. The CDR3 length is 16 residues. For the CDR3, the DNA is TGCGCCAGCAGCCCATGGACAGGGGGCATGAACACTGAAGCTTTCTTT. Amino acid sequence: CASSPWTGGMNTEAFF.

In this sample, this clonotype turned up many times. The rearrangement joins TRBV7-3 to TRBJ2-3; no definite D call. Trimming stripped 4 bases from V and 6 bases from J, with 11 bases between. Germline assignment: CDR1 SGHTA and CDR2 FQGTGA. This CDR3 contains 13 residues. The CDR3 coding sequence is TGTGCCAGCAGCTCAAGGACGCAGGATACGCAGTATTTT. This gives the protein CASSSRTQDTQYF.

This clonotype showed up many times. J is TRBJ2-1 and V is TRBV24-1; 10 bases are a match to TRBD2. CDR3 length equals 16 residues. Germline V gene data show CDR1 as KGHDR and CDR2 as SFDVKD. The V segment lost 7 bases and the J segment 9 bases; nucleotides outside the gene matches: 14. In nucleotides, the CDR3 is TGTGCCACCAGGGCAGCCCAGCGGGAGGGCATCACTGAGCAGTTCTTC. It translates to CATRAAQREGITEQFF.